Shown below are 15 T cell receptor beta chains from a single sample sequenced in a study of OX40 agonist ivuxolimab in advanced cancers. Libraries were constructed by the immunoSEQ multiplex PCR assay. In TCRdb, the immuneACCESS table is reduced to in-frame sequences with V and J assigned. These tables do not hold every clone; where another copy was compared, an unresolved V gene accounts for under half, and the others remain unexplained. This sample lists around 78,000 clones; 87% were detected once. The ten most abundant clones make up around 0.23% of the sample. Sequencing was performed on CD4+ or CD8+ T cells sorted from blood, taken in a trial of the OX40 agonist ivuxolimab. These receptor sequences come from an adult with an advanced solid tumor such as melanoma, head and neck, liver or kidney cancer.

The chain recombines TRBV28 with TRBJ2-7; TRBD1 agrees at 10 bases. Looked up from germline, CDR1 is MDHEN and CDR2 is SYDVKM. This CDR3 has 15 residues. J gave up 4 bases and V 1 base, and 4 bases lay outside the gene matches. The CDR3: CASSLFGTGAYEQYF. In nucleotides, the CDR3 is TGTGCCAGCAGTTTATTTGGGACAGGGGCGTACGAGCAGTACTTC.

J is TRBJ2-7 and V is TRBV11-3; 7 bases are a match to TRBD1. From germline, CDR1 is SGHNT and CDR2 YENEEA. Trimming took 5 bases from V and 8 from J; bases not matched to a gene: 6. The CDR3 sequence is 12 residues long. The CDR3 DNA sequence: TGTGCCAGCAGCCCTCCGGGACAGCAGCAGTACTTC. This gives the protein CASSPPGQQQYF.

This clone was seen a single time. The V and J genes are TRBV7-8 and TRBJ1-2, with TRBD1 as a possible D gene (6 bases). The germline V gene has CDR1 SGHVS and CDR2 FQNEAQ. The CDR3 consists of 15 residues. Trimming cost V 2 bases and J 3 bases, with 13 bases left between them. The CDR3 loop is CASSLRAGADYGYTF. The CDR3 DNA reads TGTGCCAGCAGCTTAAGGGCGGGGGCGGACTATGGCTACACCTTC.

This clone was seen once. The chain carries TRBV5-8 and TRBJ2-1; the match to TRBD2 covers 14 bases. The CDR3 runs 16 residues. CDR1 SGHTS and CDR2 YDEGEE come from the germline V gene. V lost 4 bases and J lost 8; bases outside the gene matches: 8. In DNA, the CDR3 is TGTGCCAGCAGCCGCGGGACTAGCGGGAGTATCCATGAGCAGTTCTTC. Translation gives CASSRGTSGSIHEQFF.

This chain links TRBV4-1 with TRBJ2-7; D is ambiguous. The germline CDR1 and CDR2 sequences are MGHRA and YSYEKL. The CDR3 contains 17 residues. V shed 0 bases and J shed 2 bases, with 17 bases lying between them. CDR3 nucleotide sequence: TGCGCCAGCAGCCAAGAAAGGATAGGGCCCATTCCCTACGAGCAGTACTTC. This codes for CASSQERIGPIPYEQYF.

The chain couples TRBV15 to TRBJ2-6; D remains unclear. Germline V CDR1 and CDR2: LNHNV, YYDKDF (reference sequence). This CDR3 comprises 14 residues. Between the trimmed V and J ends, which lost 3 bases and 2 bases, there was a span of 5 bases. CDR3 protein: CATSSRAGANVLTF. The CDR3 region has the DNA TGTGCCACCAGCAGTAGGGCTGGGGCCAACGTCCTGACTTTC.

This clone was observed a single time. This chain joins TRBV18 and TRBJ2-1, with 8 positions matching TRBD1. J lost 6 bases, V lost 5 bases, and 9 bases had no gene match. Germline CDR1 is KGHSH and CDR2 is LQKENI. The CDR3 contains 15 residues. The DNA of the CDR3 is TGTGCCAGCTCATCGACAGGGGATACGGCCAATGAGCAGTTCTTC. Protein: CASSSTGDTANEQFF.

For the CDR3, the DNA is TGCGCCAGCAGCTTAGGACTAGCGGGAGGGCCCTCCTACAATGAGCAGTTCTTC. Its translation: CASSLGLAGGPSYNEQFF. The chain recombines TRBV4-1 with TRBJ2-1, with 15 bases matching TRBD2. Trimming removed 5 bases from V and 0 bases from J; junction bases left unmatched: 5. This CDR3 comprises 18 residues. Germline V lookup: CDR1 MGHRA, CDR2 YSYEKL.

This chain connects TRBV5-4 to TRBJ2-1; D assignment may be TRBD1 or TRBD2 (5 bases each). Deletions cut 0 bases from V and 6 bases from J, with 13 bases between. Germline CDR1 SGHNT, CDR2 YYREEE (reference sequence). The CDR3 consists of 15 residues. Written as DNA, the CDR3 is TGTGCCAGCAGCTTGGCTAACAGTGGGGGCAATGAGCAGTTCTTC. As protein: CASSLANSGGNEQFF.

The V call is TRBV6-1, the J call TRBJ1-1; maybe TRBD1 (6 bases). V lost 7 bases to trimming and J lost 8 bases, with 11 bases between them. The CDR3 is 11 amino acids. From germline, CDR1 is MNHNS and CDR2 SASEGT. The CDR3 nucleotides are TGTGCCAGCACCCAGGGGTTGGAAGCTTTCTTT. Encoded protein: CASTQGLEAFF.

The V and J genes are TRBV11-2 and TRBJ2-1; 9 bases agree with TRBD1. V trimming: 6 bases; J trimming: 7 bases; junction bases outside the gene matches: 10. The CDR3 is 15 amino acids. The germline CDR1 and CDR2 sequences are SGHAT and FQNNGV. The CDR3 coding sequence is TGTGCCAGCAGTCCACAGGGGGCGTTGAGGAATGAGCAGTTCTTC. It encodes CASSPQGALRNEQFF. Complete variable domain (other parts from reference TRBV11-2 and TRBJ2-1): EAGVAQSPRYKIIEKRQSVAFWCNPISGHATLYWYQQILGQGPKLLIQFQNNGVVDDSQLPKDRFSAERLKGVDSTLKIQPAKLEDSAVYLCASSPQGALRNEQFFGPGTRLTVL.

The chain combines TRBV7-9 with TRBJ2-2, with 8 bases lining up with TRBD2. Germline values: CDR1 SEHNR, CDR2 FQNEAQ (reference sequence). Germline trimming cut 4 bases from V and 5 bases from J; bases unmatched to any gene: 9. This CDR3 region has 16 residues. DNA of the CDR3: TGTGCCAGCAGCTACGTGGCGGGAGGTATTACCGGGGAGCTGTTTTTT. Its translation: CASSYVAGGITGELFF. The whole variable domain, remainder taken from reference TRBV7-9 and TRBJ2-2, is DTGVSQNPRHKITKRGQNVTFRCDPISEHNRLYWYRQTLGQGPEFLTYFQNEAQLEKSRLLSDRFSAERPKGSFSTLEIQRTEQGDSAMYLCASSYVAGGITGELFFGEGSRLTVL.

The chain links TRBV27 to TRBJ1-4; D not certain. The germline V gene encodes CDR1 MNHEY and CDR2 SMNVEV (reference sequence). The V gene lost 3 bases and the J gene lost 2 bases, with 10 bases spanning the gap. The CDR3 consists of 15 residues. This CDR3 reads CASSFAGETNEKLFF. CDR3 in DNA: TGTGCCAGCAGTTTTGCTGGGGAGACTAATGAAAAACTGTTTTTT.

The chain joins TRBV12-1 to TRBJ1-1; TRBD1, the D gene given by the table, was not confirmed from the DNA. TRBV12-1 is flagged as a pseudogene. This CDR3 spans 17 amino acids. The CDR3 reads CASSFRVVGQLNTEAFF. CDR3 DNA: TGTGCCAGCAGCTTTAGGGTCGTAGGACAGCTGAACACTGAAGCTTTCTTT.

This sequence joins TRBV4-1 and TRBJ1-5; 9 bases are shared with TRBD1. CDR1 MGHRA and CDR2 YSYEKL come from the germline V gene. Unmatched junction bases numbered 8, after V lost 0 bases and J lost 5 bases. This CDR3 has 17 amino acids. CDR3 DNA: TGCGCCAGCAGCCAAGAGGGACCGGGACAGGGACATCAGCCCCAGCATTTT. It translates to CASSQEGPGQGHQPQHF.